The 23 T cell receptor beta chains below come from one sample, sequenced in a study of response to subunit inactivated influenza vaccine. TCRdb re-called the RT-PCR reads with MiXCR, one entry per CDR3 protein. This repertoire shows about 780,000 distinct CDR3 sequences, less than 20% found once; its top ten account for approximately 11%. This specimen consisted of PBMCs from blood, obtained roughly 5 days after vaccination. These receptors were collected from a man in his forties or fifties who received an inactivated influenza vaccine.

This clonotype appeared a few times. The V call is TRBV9, the J call TRBJ2-1; 8 positions agree with TRBD2. The V gene end was trimmed by 6 bases and the J gene end by 8 bases; junction bases not matched to a gene: 16. CDR1 and CDR2 from the germline V gene are SGDLS and YYNGEE. CDR3 length equals 16 residues. This CDR3 is CASTLAWDSGDHEQFF. CDR3 in DNA: TGTGCCAGCACCCTCGCATGGGATAGCGGGGACCATGAGCAGTTCTTC.

The rearrangement joins TRBV4-3 to TRBJ2-7, with 7 bases aligning to TRBD1. Germline trimming cut 0 bases from V and 7 bases from J; bases unmatched to any gene: 15. The germline V gene encodes CDR1 LGHNA and CDR2 YSLEER. The CDR3 runs 17 residues. The CDR3 reads CASSQEDRSLLTREQYF. The CDR3 nucleotides are TGCGCCAGCAGCCAAGAGGACAGGTCCCTTTTAACTAGGGAGCAGTACTTC.

This clonotype was seen a few times. The chain links TRBV30 to TRBJ1-6; no reliable D call. CDR3 length: 13 amino acids. The germline gives CDR1 GTSNPN, CDR2 SVGIG (reference sequence). Trimming removed 6 bases at V and 7 bases at J, with 13 bases between. DNA for the CDR3: TGTGCCTGTCTAGGGCAGACGAATTCACCCCTCCACTTT. It yields the protein CACLGQTNSPLHF.

The chain employs TRBV5-1 and TRBJ2-6; no firm D call. The CDR3 has 18 amino acids. Trimming shortened V by 4 bases and J by 0 bases, and 17 bases separated the two germline ends. The germline V gene has CDR1 SGHRS and CDR2 YFSETQ. This CDR3 reads CASSIPTSTLSGANVLTF. CDR3 in DNA: TGCGCCAGCAGCATCCCTACCAGCACCCTCTCTGGGGCCAACGTCCTGACTTTC.

CDR3 residues: CSASDRGGQIRVYF. Here the CDR3 DNA reads TGCAGTGCTAGCGATAGGGGCGGACAGATACGGGTTTACTTC. The chain links TRBV20-1 to TRBJ2-5; a possible D gene is TRBD1 (6 bases). The germline V gene encodes CDR1 DFQATT and CDR2 SNEGSKA (reference sequence). The CDR3 consists of 14 residues. Trimming took off 3 bases at V and 14 bases at J, with 25 bases between the two ends.

This clonotype was recorded a few times. This chain joins TRBV7-6 and TRBJ2-7; 11 bases match TRBD2. V was pared by 5 bases and J by 4 bases, with 16 bases of the junction left unmatched. Per the germline V gene, CDR1 is SGHVS and CDR2 is FNYEAQ. The CDR3 has 18 amino acids. The chain's CDR3 is CASSLSHASSGRRYEQYF. The CDR3 region has the DNA TGTGCCAGCAGCCTCAGTCACGCTTCTAGCGGGAGGAGGTACGAGCAGTACTTC. Using reference TRBV7-6 and TRBJ2-7 for the parts outside the CDR3, the full variable domain is GAGVSQSPRYKVTKRGQDVALRCDPISGHVSLYWYRQALGQGPEFLTYFNYEAQQDKSGLPNDRFSAERPEGSISTLTIQRTEQRDSAMYRCASSLSHASSGRRYEQYFGPGTRLTVT.

This chain connects TRBV5-5 to TRBJ1-4, with TRBD1 matching 7 bases. The CDR3 length is 11 residues. CDR1 is SGHKS, CDR2 YYEKEE, per germline (reference sequence). V trimming: 1 base; J trimming: 13 bases; junction bases outside the gene matches: 1. DNA for the CDR3: TGTGCCAGCAGCTTGACAGGGGCACTGTTTTTT. Translated, it gives CASSLTGALFF.

Only a few counts were recorded for this clonotype. The chain employs TRBV6-5 and TRBJ1-1; maybe TRBD1 (6 bases). V lost 2 bases, J lost 2 bases, and 15 bases lay in between. The CDR3 spans 16 residues. Germline CDR1 and CDR2: MNHEY and SVGAGI. CDR3 amino acids: CASSYTGAGPNTEAFF. The CDR3 nucleotides are TGTGCCAGCAGTTACACGGGGGCAGGTCCCAACACTGAAGCTTTCTTT.

A few counts support this clonotype. V is TRBV5-1 and J is TRBJ1-1; no clear D gene. Germline assignment: CDR1 SGHRS and CDR2 YFSETQ. The CDR3 length is 15 residues. Trimming took off 2 bases at V and 1 base at J, with 12 bases between the two ends. DNA for the CDR3: TGCGCCAGCAGCTTTCGCAGCCTGGGGAACACTGAAGCTTTCTTT. It translates to CASSFRSLGNTEAFF.

On this clonotype itself: At one end, the junction sequence differs from germline, possibly due to a read error. The gene calls are TRBV5-1 and TRBJ1-1, with a possible D match to TRBD1 (6 bases). The CDR3 length is 16 residues. The germline CDR1 and CDR2 sequences are SGHRS and YFSETQ. The CDR3 region has the DNA TGCGCCAGCAGCTTGGTCCCAGGACAGTTGAACACTGAAGCTCTCTTT. It encodes CASSLVPGQLNTEALF. The entire variable domain, with the rest obtained from reference TRBV5-1 and TRBJ1-1, is as follows: KAGVTQTPRYLIKTRGQQVTLSCSPISGHRSVSWYQQTPGQGLQFLFEYFSETQRNKGNFPGRFSGRQFSNSRSEMNVSTLELGDSALYLCASSLVPGQLNTEALFGQGTRLTVV.

This clonotype was picked up many times. The chain carries TRBV5-1 and TRBJ1-4; TRBD1 matches at 9 bases. The CDR3 runs to 14 residues. The germline V gene has CDR1 SGHRS and CDR2 YFSETQ. The V gene end was trimmed by 3 bases and the J gene end by 8 bases; junction bases not matched to a gene: 5. The DNA of the CDR3 is TGCGCCAGCAGCTGGGACAGGGAGACCGAAAAACTGTTTTTT. Its protein is CASSWDRETEKLFF.

This clonotype was observed a handful of times. CDR3 sequence: CSARKVWPGTYEQFF. The CDR3 region has the DNA TGCAGTGCTAGAAAGGTGTGGCCCGGAACCTATGAGCAGTTCTTC. This sequence joins TRBV20-1 and TRBJ2-1, with D unclear. This CDR3 is built from 15 residues. The germline V gene encodes CDR1 DFQATT and CDR2 SNEGSKA (reference sequence). V lost 2 bases and J 8 bases, leaving 19 bases between the germline ends.

The chain recombines TRBV14 with TRBJ1-2; possibly TRBD1 for D (5 bases). The CDR3 is made up of 13 amino acids. The V end was cut by 0 bases, the J end by 4 bases, with 6 bases between. CDR1 is SGHDN, CDR2 FVKESK, per germline. The chain's CDR3 is CASSQDRVYGYTF. The DNA of the CDR3 is TGTGCCAGCAGCCAAGACAGGGTCTATGGCTACACCTTC. Variable domain in full (rest from reference TRBV14 and TRBJ1-2): EAGVTQFPSHSVIEKGQTVTLRCDPISGHDNLYWYRRVMGKEIKFLLHFVKESKQDESGMPNNRFLAERTGGTYSTLKVQPAELEDSGVYFCASSQDRVYGYTFGSGTRLTVV.

This clonotype was observed a few times. The gene calls are TRBV7-6 and TRBJ2-3, with no clear D. Trimming pared 3 bases from V and 2 bases from J, leaving 9 bases between. This CDR3 comprises 14 residues. Germline lookup yields CDR1 SGHVS and CDR2 FNYEAQ. The CDR3 reads CASSLLAFTDTQYF. Written as DNA, the CDR3 is TGTGCCAGCAGCTTGCTGGCCTTCACAGATACGCAGTATTTT.

This clonotype has ten or more counts. V gene TRBV11-2 combines with J gene TRBJ2-3; 7 bases map to TRBD1. Trimming cost V 6 bases and J 2 bases; bases outside gene matches: 5. CDR3 size: 14 residues. The V gene's germline CDR1 is SGHAT and CDR2 FQNNGV. Written as DNA, the CDR3 is TGTGCCAGCAGACCGACAGGGTTCACAGATACGCAGTATTTT. Translated: CASRPTGFTDTQYF.

This rearrangement joins TRBV28 to TRBJ2-3; 12 positions match TRBD2. The CDR3 is made up of 19 amino acids. The junction had 12 bases not matched to a gene; V was cut back by 3 bases and J by 2 bases. Germline lookup yields CDR1 MDHEN and CDR2 SYDVKM. In DNA form, the CDR3 reads TGTGCCAGCAGTTTCTCCTTCATCGGACTAGCGGGACTCACAGATACGCAGTATTTT. It yields the protein CASSFSFIGLAGLTDTQYF.

The chain recombines TRBV3-1 with TRBJ2-1; D gene uncertain. Per germline, CDR1 LGHDT and CDR2 YNNKEL (reference sequence). The CDR3 covers 15 residues. V lost 0 bases to trimming and J lost 4 bases, with 10 bases between them. This chain's CDR3 is CASSQDSEQYNEQFF. CDR3 in DNA: TGTGCCAGCAGCCAAGACTCCGAACAGTACAATGAGCAGTTCTTC.

V is TRBV2 and J is TRBJ1-2, with D perhaps matching TRBD1 (5 bases). Germline CDR1 SNHLY, CDR2 FYNNEI. The V gene lost 2 bases and the J gene lost 1 base, with 11 bases spanning the gap. This CDR3 comprises 15 residues. The chain's CDR3 is CASSERGALNYGYTF. CDR3 bases: TGTGCCAGCAGTGAACGAGGGGCTCTTAACTATGGCTACACCTTC.

This clonotype was seen a handful of times. The chain links TRBV20-1 to TRBJ2-1, with 9 positions matching TRBD2. V lost 0 bases and J lost 2; bases outside the gene matches: 11. The germline CDR1 and CDR2 sequences are DFQATT and SNEGSKA (reference sequence). CDR3 length: 18 amino acids. For the CDR3, the DNA is TGCAGTGCTAGAGATTGGCAGCGGGGGGTCCTCGCCTACAATGAGCAGTTCTTC. This encodes CSARDWQRGVLAYNEQFF.

In its sample, this clonotype was seen many times. The chain carries TRBV7-9 and TRBJ2-6; D is unclear. The V end was cut by 3 bases, the J end by 4 bases, with 13 bases between. This CDR3 contains 16 residues. Germline loops: CDR1 SEHNR, CDR2 FQNEAQ (reference sequence). The CDR3 loop is CASSFFTSSGANVLTF. The DNA for the CDR3 is TGTGCCAGCAGCTTCTTCACGTCCTCCGGGGCCAACGTCCTGACTTTC.

This rearrangement joins TRBV4-2 to TRBJ2-2; D is uncertain. Trimming cost V 0 bases and J 7 bases, with 9 bases left between them. The CDR3 runs 14 residues. Looked up from germline, CDR1 is LGHNA and CDR2 is YNFKEQ. As DNA, the CDR3 is TGTGCCAGCAGCCAAGAAAGCGCCGGCGGGGAGCTGTTTTTT. Its translation is CASSQESAGGELFF.

The chain uses TRBV9 and TRBJ2-5; TRBD1 might be the D (5 bases). V gave up 3 bases and J gave up 0 bases, with 9 bases separating them. The germline V gene has CDR1 SGDLS and CDR2 YYNGEE. This CDR3 is 14 amino acids long. CDR3 nucleotide sequence: TGTGCCAGCAGCGGGGGCAGTTACCAAGAGACCCAGTACTTC. Its translation: CASSGGSYQETQYF.

V is TRBV6-2 or TRBV6-3 and J is TRBJ2-7; TRBD2 agrees at 10 bases. The CDR3 consists of 13 residues. CDR1 MNHEY and CDR2 SVGEGT come from the germline V gene. The junction had 10 bases not matched to a gene; V was cut back by 11 bases and J by 6 bases. In DNA form, the CDR3 reads TGTGCCGGCTCGGCTAGCGGGGGCCTCGAGCAGTACTTC. Its protein is CAGSASGGLEQYF.